Each of the 21 T cell receptor beta chains below was sequenced from the same sample in a study of cytomegalovirus exposure and HLA in healthy donors. Researchers ran the PCR with 60 Vbeta and 13 Jbeta primers. This table comes from immunoSEQ multiplex PCR, and its TCRdb copy is limited to in-frame clones, with some not included. The table includes under 150,000 clones, approximately 82% detected once. The sequenced material came from PBMCs. Receptors were obtained from a man aged 35 to 55 in good health and CMV-seronegative.

The chain uses TRBV10-3 and TRBJ1-6; TRBD1 agrees at 7 bases. The CDR3 contains 14 residues. V lost 6 bases, J lost 4 bases, and 3 bases stayed unmatched. Germline V gene lookup returns CDR1 ENHRY and CDR2 SYGVKD. DNA for the CDR3: TGTGCCATCAGGCCGGGACAGTATAATTCACCCCTCCACTTT. Amino acids: CAIRPGQYNSPLHF.

The J gene is TRBJ2-5, the V gene TRBV10-2; TRBD2 agrees at 8 bases. The DNA end is more similar to TRBJ2-7, so the J call may be wrong. This CDR3 spans 13 amino acids. CDR1 and CDR2 (germline): WSHSY, SAAADI. The CDR3 region is CASSRLAGYEQYF. Written as DNA, the CDR3 is TGCGCCAGCAGTCGGCTAGCGGGCTACGAGCAGTACTTC.

This clone was detected only once. V gene TRBV5-1 combines with J gene TRBJ2-2, with a weak D call TRBD1 (5 bases). The CDR3 is 15 residues long. Trimming removed 0 bases from V and 5 bases from J, with 11 bases in between. From germline, CDR1 is SGHRS and CDR2 YFSETQ. The CDR3 DNA reads as TGCGCCAGCAGCTTGGCCAAAGGGGAAACCGGGGAGCTGTTTTTT. Protein product: CASSLAKGETGELFF.

The CDR3 nucleotides read TGCGCCAGCAGCCAAGATGCGGGGGGGCAGAGCACAGATACGCAGTATTTT. Translating gives CASSQDAGGQSTDTQYF. J is TRBJ2-3 and V is TRBV4-3; 9 bases match TRBD2. Germline V lookup: CDR1 LGHNA, CDR2 YSLEER. The V and J ends lost 0 bases and 0 bases, in that order; junction bases with no gene match: 4. The CDR3 totals 17 residues.

V gene TRBV7-8 combines with J gene TRBJ2-4; TRBD1 agrees at 7 bases. The junction had 10 bases not matched to a gene; V was cut back by 5 bases and J by 6 bases. This CDR3 has 15 residues. The germline V gene encodes CDR1 SGHVS and CDR2 FQNEAQ. The DNA of the CDR3 is TGTGCCAGCAGCCCATGGACAGGATCTTTAAACATTCAGTACTTC. Its protein is CASSPWTGSLNIQYF.

The table lists this clone with a count of one. The V and J genes are TRBV28 and TRBJ1-1; a weak D match, TRBD1 (5 bases). Germline V CDR1 and CDR2: MDHEN, SYDVKM. The CDR3 runs 13 residues. With 2 bases removed from V and 4 bases from J, the gap between germline ends came to 8 bases. DNA of the CDR3: TGTGCCAGCAGTTTAGGGGGGGGCACTGAAGCTTTCTTT. Translation: CASSLGGGTEAFF.

This clone was observed a handful of times. The rearrangement uses TRBV6-5 and TRBJ1-3; a possible D gene is TRBD1 (5 bases). Trimming removed 2 bases at V and 1 base at J, with 9 bases between. The CDR3 spans 15 residues. Germline-derived CDR1 and CDR2 are MNHEY and SVGAGI. Here the CDR3 reads CASSYGGGSGNTIYF. The DNA of the CDR3 is TGTGCCAGCAGTTACGGGGGAGGTTCTGGAAACACCATATATTTT.

The chain carries TRBV19 and TRBJ1-1; D is uncertain. Trimming took 6 bases from V and 4 from J, leaving 9 bases between them. The length of the CDR3 is 12 residues. CDR1 LNHDA and CDR2 SQIVND come from the germline V gene (reference sequence). The DNA for the CDR3 is TGTGCCAGTAGGTCCCCGGGCACTGAAGCTTTCTTT. As protein: CASRSPGTEAFF.

This sequence joins TRBV5-8 and TRBJ2-1, with unresolved D. The germline gives CDR1 SGHTS, CDR2 YDEGEE. Deletions cut 2 bases from V and 4 bases from J, with 7 bases between. The CDR3 covers 13 residues. CDR3 protein: CASSLFGYNEQFF. CDR3 coding DNA: TGTGCCAGCAGCTTATTCGGTTACAATGAGCAGTTCTTC. The complete variable domain, with remaining parts taken from reference TRBV5-8 and TRBJ2-1, reads EAGVTQSPTHLIKTRGQQATLRCSPISGHTSVYWYQQALGLGLQFLLWYDEGEERNRGNFPPRFSGRQFPNYSSELNVNALELEDSALYLCASSLFGYNEQFFGPGTRLTVL.

CDR3 region: CASHTGTGGTEAFF. In nucleotides, the CDR3 is TGTGCCAGCCATACCGGGACAGGGGGCACTGAAGCTTTCTTT. V usage is TRBV2 and J usage is TRBJ1-1, with TRBD1 identical over 11 bases. With 8 bases clipped from V and 4 bases from J, the junction kept 6 bases outside the gene matches. The CDR3 is made up of 14 amino acids. The germline CDR1 and CDR2 sequences are SNHLY and FYNNEI. Supplemented by reference TRBV2 and TRBJ1-1, the full variable domain reads EPEVTQTPSHQVTQMGQEVILRCVPISNHLYFYWYRQILGQKVEFLVSFYNNEISEKSEIFDDQFSVERPDGSNFTLKIRSTKLEDSAMYFCASHTGTGGTEAFFGQGTRLTVV.

This clone came up a few times. V is TRBV5-4 and J is TRBJ2-2; TRBD2 is a possible D gene (5 bases). This CDR3 has 15 amino acids. Looked up from germline, CDR1 is SGHNT and CDR2 is YYREEE (reference sequence). Deletions cut 2 bases from V and 3 bases from J, with 11 bases between. The CDR3 coding sequence is TGTGCCAGCAGCTTTAGACTCGGGGACACCGGGGAGCTGTTTTTT. Its protein product is CASSFRLGDTGELFF.

This chain links TRBV11-1 with TRBJ2-3, with 11 bases lining up with TRBD2. CDR3 length: 16 residues. The V segment lost 3 bases and the J segment 2 bases; nucleotides outside the gene matches: 4. The V gene's germline CDR1 is SGHAT and CDR2 FQDESV (reference sequence). CDR3 DNA: TGTGCCAGCAGCTTCGGGACTAGCGGCTTCACAGATACGCAGTATTTT. The encoded protein is CASSFGTSGFTDTQYF.

The chain carries TRBV6-5 and TRBJ2-7; TRBD1 might be the D (6 bases). Trimming left V 8 bases short and J 0 bases short, with 14 bases between. CDR1 is MNHEY and CDR2 is SVGAGI in the germline V gene. This CDR3 has 14 amino acids. The CDR3 here is CASSTGQISYEQYF. The CDR3, as DNA: TGTGCCAGCTCGACCGGACAGATCTCCTACGAGCAGTACTTC.

J is TRBJ1-2 and V is TRBV27, with D uncertain. V was cut by 5 bases and J by 2 bases, with 12 bases left in between. This CDR3 is 14 amino acids long. The V gene's germline CDR1 is MNHEY and CDR2 SMNVEV (reference sequence). Written as DNA, the CDR3 is TGTGCCAGCAGTCCAGATGGCTTAAACTATGGCTACACCTTC. Its translation: CASSPDGLNYGYTF.

The genes are TRBV2 and TRBJ2-3; TRBD2 matches at 13 bases. Unmatched junction bases numbered 5, after V lost 6 bases and J lost 2 bases. The CDR3 is made up of 16 amino acids. Germline-derived CDR1 and CDR2 are SNHLY and FYNNEI. The CDR3 sequence is CASRVTSGGPTDTQYF. In DNA form, the CDR3 reads TGTGCCAGCAGGGTGACTAGCGGGGGGCCCACAGATACGCAGTATTTT.

V and J are TRBV28 and TRBJ1-2, with 8 bases matching TRBD1. With V trimmed by 1 base and J by 3 bases, 7 bases remained unmatched. Germline assignment: CDR1 MDHEN and CDR2 SYDVKM. The CDR3 runs 16 residues. For the CDR3, the DNA is TGTGCCAGCAGTTTATCCCCAGGGGGCATCGACTATGGCTACACCTTC. It encodes CASSLSPGGIDYGYTF.

The chain is built from TRBV7-2 and TRBJ1-1, with D tentatively TRBD1 (6 bases). This CDR3 is built from 15 residues. Per the germline V gene, CDR1 is SGHTA and CDR2 is FQGNSA. Trimming removed 0 bases at V and 1 base at J, with 9 bases between. CDR3 nucleotide sequence: TGTGCCAGCAGCTTAGCTGGGGGCGGGAACACTGAAGCTTTCTTT. Translated: CASSLAGGGNTEAFF.

The V gene is TRBV6-5, the J gene TRBJ1-2, with a weak D call TRBD1 (6 bases). There are 14 residues in the CDR3. Germline values: CDR1 MNHEY, CDR2 SVGAGI. V lost 5 bases and J lost 3, with 13 bases in between. CDR3 protein: CASSETGTHYGYTF. The CDR3 DNA sequence: TGTGCCAGCAGTGAGACCGGGACACACTATGGCTACACCTTC.

A word on this clone: Sequence at one end of the junction differs from germline and may be a read error. Other DNA variants within this sample encode the same CDR3. The chain has TRBV7-2 and TRBJ2-5; maybe TRBD2 (7 bases). Germline CDR1 reads SGHTA; CDR2 reads FQGNSA. This CDR3 comprises 14 residues. This CDR3 is CASSRGGLRETQYF. DNA of the CDR3: TGTGCCAGCAGCCGAGGGGGACTACGAGAGACTCAGTACTTC.

The chain joins TRBV29-1 to TRBJ2-7, with D perhaps matching TRBD2 (5 bases). The CDR3 length is 14 residues. Germline CDR1 SQVTM, CDR2 ANQGSEA. The V end lost 4 bases, the J end lost 1 base, and 14 bases lay between the germline ends. DNA of the CDR3: TGCAGCGTTGGAGGGTGGGAGAGGTCCTACGAGCAGTACTTC. The encoded protein is CSVGGWERSYEQYF.

This chain joins TRBV7-8 and TRBJ1-3, with TRBD1 as a possible D gene (6 bases). The germline V gene has CDR1 SGHVS and CDR2 FQNEAQ. This CDR3 is 14 amino acids long. V was pared by 5 bases and J by 8 bases, with 16 bases between. CDR3 loop: CASSQTGSTHTIYF. Here the CDR3 DNA reads TGTGCCAGCAGCCAGACAGGCTCAACGCACACCATATATTTT.